These T cell receptor beta chains were read from a single sample in a study of shared clonotypes between healthy human individuals. The protocol was immunoSEQ multiplex PCR, while the TCRdb copy is restricted to in-frame clones and leaves out a portion. The sample has approximately 600,000 clones; roughly 95% are singletons. Sequences were obtained from naive CD8+ T cells sorted from blood. The receptors shown here come from a woman between 25 and 40 years old in good health. CDR3s include the opening cysteine and the closing phenylalanine or tryptophan. The D gene is left open where the match is weak. Size tells how often a clone was seen (once, few, many) or the class of an expanded clone, and some rows leave it out.

d_call: TRBD2
j_call: TRBJ2-3
clone_size: -
v_call: TRBV19
cdr3_nt: TGTGCCAGTAGTATAGATCGGGGACTAGCGGACTCAGATACGCAGTATTTT
cdr3_aa: CASSIDRGLADSDTQYF

d_call: -
j_call: TRBJ2-5
clone_size: -
v_call: TRBV25-1
cdr3_nt: TGTGCCAGCAGTGAGGAGCGGGTAAAGACCCAGTACTTC
cdr3_aa: CASSEERVKTQYF

d_call: -
j_call: TRBJ1-1
clone_size: -
v_call: TRBV27
cdr3_nt: TGTGCCAGCAGTTTAGTTGGGGGGAACACTGAAGCTTTCTTT
cdr3_aa: CASSLVGGNTEAFF

d_call: TRBD2
j_call: TRBJ2-1
clone_size: -
v_call: TRBV5-4
cdr3_nt: TGTGCTACTGGACTAGCGGCCAACAATGAGCAGTTCTTC
cdr3_aa: CATGLAANNEQFF

d_call: TRBD2
j_call: TRBJ2-1
clone_size: -
v_call: TRBV4-1
cdr3_nt: TGCGCCAGCAGCCAATTAGCGGGAGCGGGGAATGAGCAGTTCTTC
cdr3_aa: CASSQLAGAGNEQFF

d_call: TRBD2
j_call: TRBJ2-7
clone_size: -
v_call: TRBV9
cdr3_nt: TGTGCCAGCAGTCCCGGACTAGCGGACTACGAGCAGTACTTC
cdr3_aa: CASSPGLADYEQYF

d_call: TRBD1
j_call: TRBJ1-5
clone_size: -
v_call: TRBV28
cdr3_nt: TGTGCCAGCAGTTTAGACAGGGGCGTTCAGCCCCAGCATTTT
cdr3_aa: CASSLDRGVQPQHF

d_call: -
j_call: TRBJ2-7
clone_size: -
v_call: TRBV27
cdr3_nt: TGTGCCAGCAGTCCGACGGCGAGCTCCTACGAGCAGTACTTC
cdr3_aa: CASSPTASSYEQYF

d_call: TRBD2
j_call: TRBJ2-1
clone_size: -
v_call: TRBV4-1
cdr3_nt: TGCGCCAGCAGCCAAGGGGGACTAGCCTTGGGGTCCTACAATGAGCAGTTCTTC
cdr3_aa: CASSQGGLALGSYNEQFF

d_call: TRBD1
j_call: TRBJ2-7
clone_size: -
v_call: TRBV7-2
cdr3_nt: TGTGCCAGCAGGACGACAGGGGGCGGTAGCTCCTACGAGCAGTACTTC
cdr3_aa: CASRTTGGGSSYEQYF

d_call: TRBD1
j_call: TRBJ2-7
clone_size: -
v_call: TRBV6-5
cdr3_nt: TGTGCCAGCCCCGGGACAGGGGCGCCCGAGCAGTACTTC
cdr3_aa: CASPGTGAPEQYF

d_call: -
j_call: TRBJ2-7
clone_size: -
v_call: TRBV2
cdr3_nt: TGTGCCAGCAGTGATACCGTGTTGGACGAGCAGTACTTC
cdr3_aa: CASSDTVLDEQYF

d_call: TRBD2
j_call: TRBJ2-1
clone_size: -
v_call: TRBV10-2
cdr3_nt: TGCGCCAGCCTATCGTCACTAGCGGTCTACAATGAGCAGTTCTTC
cdr3_aa: CASLSSLAVYNEQFF

d_call: TRBD2
j_call: TRBJ2-3
clone_size: once
v_call: TRBV9
cdr3_nt: TGTGCCAGCAGCGTGATAGCGGGGGGGATCACAGATACGCAGTATTTT
cdr3_aa: CASSVIAGGITDTQYF

d_call: -
j_call: TRBJ2-6
clone_size: -
v_call: TRBV12-5
cdr3_nt: TGTGCTAGTGGTTTTAGGGGGCGGGAAGCTGGGGCCAACGTCCTGACTTTC
cdr3_aa: CASGFRGREAGANVLTF

d_call: TRBD2
j_call: TRBJ2-7
clone_size: -
v_call: TRBV5-6
cdr3_nt: TGTGCCAGCAGCTTAGCTAGCGGGAGGGGGCACGAGCAGTACTTC
cdr3_aa: CASSLASGRGHEQYF

d_call: -
j_call: TRBJ2-7
clone_size: -
v_call: TRBV20-1
cdr3_nt: TGCAGTGCTAGAGATGTGGGCGAGCAGTACTTC
cdr3_aa: CSARDVGEQYF

d_call: -
j_call: TRBJ2-7
clone_size: -
v_call: TRBV29-1
cdr3_nt: TGCAGCGTCCTGACAGGTTCCTACGAGCAGTACTTC
cdr3_aa: CSVLTGSYEQYF

d_call: TRBD2
j_call: TRBJ2-1
clone_size: -
v_call: TRBV2
cdr3_nt: TGTGCCAGCAGCGCCACGGGACTAGCGGGATCGGGCTCCTACAATGAGCAGTTCTTC
cdr3_aa: CASSATGLAGSGSYNEQFF

d_call: TRBD2
j_call: TRBJ2-7
clone_size: -
v_call: TRBV7-9
cdr3_nt: TGTGCCAGCAGCTTAGGGGGAGCGGGAGGTGGCTACGAGCAGTACTTC
cdr3_aa: CASSLGGAGGGYEQYF

d_call: TRBD2
j_call: TRBJ2-7
clone_size: -
v_call: TRBV19
cdr3_nt: TGTGCCAGTAGTATAGGAGCGGGAGTTGGAGAGCAGTACTTC
cdr3_aa: CASSIGAGVGEQYF

d_call: -
j_call: TRBJ1-1
clone_size: -
v_call: TRBV16
cdr3_nt: TGTGCCAGCAGCCGACCTCACAGCGTTCTGAACACTGAAGCTTTCTTT
cdr3_aa: CASSRPHSVLNTEAFF

d_call: TRBD1
j_call: TRBJ2-7
clone_size: once
v_call: TRBV2
cdr3_nt: TGTGCCAGCAATCCGACAGGGCTTTCCTACGAGCAGTACTTC
cdr3_aa: CASNPTGLSYEQYF

d_call: TRBD1
j_call: TRBJ2-7
clone_size: -
v_call: TRBV6-5
cdr3_nt: TGTGCCAGCAGCCCCGGGACAGGGTCCTACGAGCAGTACTTC
cdr3_aa: CASSPGTGSYEQYF

d_call: -
j_call: TRBJ2-7
clone_size: -
v_call: TRBV29-1
cdr3_nt: TGCAGCGTTCCCGGACGGTCTCCCGGCGAGCAGTACTTC
cdr3_aa: CSVPGRSPGEQYF

d_call: -
j_call: TRBJ2-5
clone_size: -
v_call: TRBV7-8
cdr3_nt: TGTGCCAGCAGCTTAGCGGGGGGTTTAGAAGAGACCCAGTACTTC
cdr3_aa: CASSLAGGLEETQYF

d_call: -
j_call: TRBJ1-2
clone_size: -
v_call: TRBV20-1
cdr3_nt: TGCAGTGCTAGTCCGGAGGGTGGCTACACCTTC
cdr3_aa: CSASPEGGYTF

d_call: -
j_call: TRBJ2-3
clone_size: -
v_call: TRBV5-6
cdr3_nt: TGTGCCAGCAGCTTGGCCGTTAGCACAGATACGCAGTATTTT
cdr3_aa: CASSLAVSTDTQYF

d_call: -
j_call: TRBJ2-7
clone_size: few
v_call: TRBV25-1
cdr3_nt: TGTGCCAGCAGTGAATATGGGGGCATGGGGGAGCAGTACTTC
cdr3_aa: CASSEYGGMGEQYF

d_call: TRBD2
j_call: TRBJ2-7
clone_size: -
v_call: TRBV28
cdr3_nt: TGTGCCAGCAGTTCCGTCGGACTAGCGGGAGCCTACGAGCAGTACTTC
cdr3_aa: CASSSVGLAGAYEQYF

d_call: TRBD1
j_call: TRBJ1-6
clone_size: once
v_call: TRBV28
cdr3_nt: TGTGCCAGCAGAATGACAGGGGGTGATAATTCACCCCTCCACTTT
cdr3_aa: CASRMTGGDNSPLHF

d_call: -
j_call: TRBJ2-4
clone_size: -
v_call: TRBV29-1
cdr3_nt: TGCAGCGTTGAAGATCCGATCGGAAACATTCAGTACTTC
cdr3_aa: CSVEDPIGNIQYF

d_call: -
j_call: TRBJ2-7
clone_size: -
v_call: TRBV29-1
cdr3_nt: TGCAGCGTTATGAAACCTCAGGGCTACGAGCAGTACTTC
cdr3_aa: CSVMKPQGYEQYF

d_call: -
j_call: TRBJ1-3
clone_size: -
v_call: TRBV11-2
cdr3_nt: TGTGCCAGCAGCTCCGAATGGCGGCCCATATATTTT
cdr3_aa: CASSSEWRPIYF

d_call: -
j_call: TRBJ2-6
clone_size: -
v_call: TRBV5-1
cdr3_nt: TGCGCCAGCAGCTTGCTCTCCTTTCCCGGGACAAGCCTCTCTGGGGCCAACGTCCTGACTTTC
cdr3_aa: CASSLLSFPGTSLSGANVLTF

d_call: -
j_call: TRBJ1-1
clone_size: -
v_call: TRBV11-2
cdr3_nt: TGTGCCAGCAGCTTTTTAGGGGGGCAAGACACTGAAGCTTTCTTT
cdr3_aa: CASSFLGGQDTEAFF

d_call: -
j_call: TRBJ2-7
clone_size: -
v_call: TRBV28
cdr3_nt: TGTGCCAGCACCACACGGGGGGTAGGGGGCGAGCAGTACTTC
cdr3_aa: CASTTRGVGGEQYF

d_call: -
j_call: TRBJ2-2
clone_size: -
v_call: TRBV7-6
cdr3_nt: TGTGCCAGCAGCTCCGGCTGGGGCGGGGAGCTGTTTTTT
cdr3_aa: CASSSGWGGELFF